The rows below give T cell receptor beta chains drawn from one sample of a study of T cell responses to AZD1222 COVID-19 vaccine. Data came from immunoSEQ multiplex PCR; TCRdb stores just in-frame clones and leaves some out. Of over 150,000 clones listed, approximately 86% are singletons. Material: peripheral blood, obtained on day 0 of AZD1222 vaccination. The receptor set was obtained from an adult in good health. CDR3s include the opening cysteine and the closing phenylalanine or tryptophan. D genes are given only for firm matches. Clone size appears in some rows only: once, few, many, or a class for an expanded clone.

abundance | j_gene | d_gene | v_gene | CDR3nt | CDR3aa
NA | TRBJ2-1 | TRBD1 | TRBV5-1 | TGCGCCAGCACCGGGGGACAGGGAGGGATTAATGAGCAGTTCTTC | CASTGGQGGINEQFF
NA | TRBJ2-2 | NA | TRBV4-1 | TGCGCCAGCAGCCAAGATTATCGGGGGCTCGTGAACACCGGGGAGCTGTTTTTT | CASSQDYRGLVNTGELFF
once | TRBJ2-3 | NA | TRBV28 | TGTGCCAGCCAGAATAGGGGGTCCACAGATACGCAGTATTTT | CASQNRGSTDTQYF
NA | TRBJ1-1 | TRBD1 | TRBV7-9 | TGTGCCAGCAGCAAGGGACAGGGAGGGACTGAAGCTTTCTTT | CASSKGQGGTEAFF
NA | TRBJ2-7 | TRBD2 | TRBV4-1 | TGCGCCAGCAGCCAAGCAGCGACTAGCGGCTACGAGCAGTACTTC | CASSQAATSGYEQYF
NA | TRBJ1-1 | NA | TRBV3-1/TRBV3-2 | TGTGCCAGCAGCCCAAGCCACCGAAGGTCTGAAGCTTTCTTT | CASSPSHRRSEAFF
NA | TRBJ2-7 | NA | TRBV27 | TGTGCCAGCGCCCTTCAAATCGCATCGGCCCACAGGAATGGTGAAGAGCAGTACTTC | CASALQIASAHRNGEEQYF
NA | TRBJ2-7 | NA | TRBV28 | TGTGCCAGCAGTTTATGGGACTCGGGCTCCTACGAGCAGTACTTC | CASSLWDSGSYEQYF
few | TRBJ1-2 | NA | TRBV6-5 | TGTGCCAGCAGTTACTCGGACGGAAATGGCTACACCTTC | CASSYSDGNGYTF
NA | TRBJ2-1 | TRBD2 | TRBV11-3 | TGTGCCAGCAGCTTATTCGCCGGGAGGAAGAATGAGCAGTTCTTC | CASSLFAGRKNEQFF
NA | TRBJ1-2 | TRBD1 | TRBV6-6 | TGTGCCAGCAGTTACACCGACAGGGGTTATGGCTACACCTTC | CASSYTDRGYGYTF
NA | TRBJ2-5 | NA | TRBV18 | TGTGCCAGCTCACCACCGGCGTACCAAGAGACCCAGTACTTC | CASSPPAYQETQYF
NA | TRBJ1-5 | NA | TRBV27 | TGTGCCAGCAGCTACACAGGGTTCGGGCAGCCCCAGCATTTT | CASSYTGFGQPQHF
NA | TRBJ1-5 | NA | TRBV28 | TGTGCCAGCAGTTTGGTGGGGTATAGCAATCAGCCCCAGCATTTT | CASSLVGYSNQPQHF
NA | TRBJ1-2 | NA | TRBV18 | TGTGCCAGCTCACCAATCCCAGGTAAGACCTGCTATGGCTACACCTTC | CASSPIPGKTCYGYTF
NA | TRBJ2-1 | TRBD2 | TRBV19 | TGTGCCAGTATACCTAGCGGGAGGTCCCTTTACAATGAGCAGTTCTTC | CASIPSGRSLYNEQFF
NA | TRBJ1-5 | NA | TRBV6-6 | TGTGCCAGCAGTCCACTAGGGAGGGGAAGGAGCAATCAGCCCCAGCATTTT | CASSPLGRGRSNQPQHF
NA | TRBJ2-7 | NA | TRBV27 | TGTGCCAGCAGTATCTGGGGGAAATACGAGCAGTACTTC | CASSIWGKYEQYF
NA | TRBJ2-1 | TRBD2 | TRBV11-2 | TGTGCCAGCAGCTTAGATATTGGCGGGGGGAATGAGCAGTTCTTC | CASSLDIGGGNEQFF
NA | TRBJ2-7 | TRBD1 | TRBV7-3 | TGTGCCAGCAGCTCCGGGACAGAAGTCTACGAGCAGTACTTC | CASSSGTEVYEQYF
NA | TRBJ2-4 | NA | TRBV5-6 | TGTGCCAGCAGCTTTCCCCGAGAGAAGGCCAAAAACATTCAGTACTTC | CASSFPREKAKNIQYF
NA | TRBJ1-3 | TRBD1 | TRBV2 | TGTGCCAGCAGTGAAGCGTATGAAGTGGAGGGGGCTCACTCTGGAAACACCATATATTTT | CASSEAYEVEGAHSGNTIYF
NA | TRBJ2-1 | NA | TRBV6-6 | TGTGCCAGCACCAACCGGGGTAGTAAGCGGGACAATGAGCAGTTCTTC | CASTNRGSKRDNEQFF
NA | TRBJ1-3 | NA | TRBV7-9 | TGTGCCAGCAGCCCCAGTTCCGGAAACACCATATATTTT | CASSPSSGNTIYF
NA | TRBJ1-6 | NA | TRBV18 | TGTGCCAGCTCACCAGGGGTCCGACGGAATTCACCCCTCCACTTT | CASSPGVRRNSPLHF
NA | TRBJ1-1 | NA | TRBV5-1 | TGCGCCAGCAGTGTGGGACACCCGAACACTGAAGCTTTCTTT | CASSVGHPNTEAFF
NA | TRBJ1-5 | NA | TRBV30 | TGTGCCTACGGGACATCCGGGTGGCAGCCCCAGCATTTT | CAYGTSGWQPQHF
NA | TRBJ1-1 | NA | TRBV18 | TGTGCCAGCTCACCATCCATGAACACTGAAGCTTTCTTT | CASSPSMNTEAFF
once | TRBJ1-2 | NA | TRBV18 | TGTGCCAGCTCACCAGTCGGGGTGGTGGACTTAGGAGCTAACTATGGCTACACCTTC | CASSPVGVVDLGANYGYTF
NA | TRBJ2-6 | NA | TRBV7-2 | TGTGCCAGCAGCTCTAGAGAAGGGAGTGGGTCTGGGGCCAACGTCCTGACTTTC | CASSSREGSGSGANVLTF
once | TRBJ1-1 | NA | TRBV19 | TGTGCCAGTAGTACGCCGGGACGAAAAGCTTTCTTT | CASSTPGRKAFF
NA | TRBJ2-1 | NA | TRBV3-1/TRBV3-2 | TGTGCCAGCCGGGGAGGCCAGGGCTCCTACAATGAGCAGTTCTTC | CASRGGQGSYNEQFF
NA | TRBJ1-2 | NA | TRBV20-1 | TGCAGTGCCAACTGGGGAGATGGCTACACCTTC | CSANWGDGYTF
NA | TRBJ2-7 | TRBD1 | TRBV6-7 | TGTGCCAGCAGTTACTCAATGACCCGGACAGGACCCTCCTACGAGCAGTACTTC | CASSYSMTRTGPSYEQYF
NA | TRBJ1-1 | TRBD1 | TRBV6-1 | TGTGCCAGCAGTGAAGCATACAGGGGGAACACTGAAGCTTTCTTT | CASSEAYRGNTEAFF
NA | TRBJ2-5 | NA | TRBV5-1 | TGCGCCAGCAGCTTGCAGTCTTTGTACCAAGAGACCCAGTACTTC | CASSLQSLYQETQYF
NA | TRBJ1-2 | TRBD1 | TRBV9 | TGTGCCAGCAGCGTAGCAGGGACAGGGGGACTTGGCTACACCTTC | CASSVAGTGGLGYTF
NA | TRBJ2-2 | NA | TRBV10-1 | TGCGCCAGCAGTGGAGACGGGGAGCTGTTTTTT | CASSGDGELFF
NA | TRBJ2-1 | NA | TRBV7-3 | TGTGCCAGCAGCTCCCCCGAATCGGCTAGGGAAAATGATGAGCAGTTCTTC | CASSSPESARENDEQFF
once | TRBJ1-5 | NA | TRBV28 | TGTGCCAGCAGTTTATCGGGGAATCAGCCCCAGCATTTT | CASSLSGNQPQHF
NA | TRBJ2-1 | TRBD2 | TRBV6-5 | TGTGCCAGCAAAGCTAGCGGGGGCTCCTACAATGAGCAGTTCTTC | CASKASGGSYNEQFF
NA | TRBJ2-1 | NA | TRBV19 | TGTGCCAGTAGGGACCTATTCAATGAGCAGTTCTTC | CASRDLFNEQFF
NA | TRBJ1-1 | NA | TRBV2 | TGTGCCAGCAATACCGGACCCCTGGGCACTGAAGCTTTCTTT | CASNTGPLGTEAFF
NA | TRBJ1-3 | NA | TRBV10-1 | TGCGCCAGCACCGAAGGGACCGCTGGAAACACCATATATTTT | CASTEGTAGNTIYF
NA | TRBJ1-2 | TRBD1 | TRBV27 | TGTGCCAGCAGTTCCTCCCCCCGGGACAGCTATGGCTACACCTTC | CASSSSPRDSYGYTF
NA | TRBJ2-6 | NA | TRBV7-9 | TGTGCCAGCAGCTTAGTGGAGGGAATCCTCTCTGGGGCCAACGTCCTGACTTTC | CASSLVEGILSGANVLTF
NA | TRBJ1-2 | NA | TRBV7-6 | TGTGCCAGCAGCTTGGACAACTATGGCTACACCTTC | CASSLDNYGYTF
NA | TRBJ2-7 | TRBD2 | TRBV7-9 | TGTGCCAGCAGCTTGGGACTAGCGGGGTACGAGCAGTACTTC | CASSLGLAGYEQYF
once | TRBJ1-3 | NA | TRBV29-1 | TGCAGCGCAAGACCGGGCTCTGGAAACACCATATATTTT | CSARPGSGNTIYF
NA | TRBJ1-1 | NA | TRBV6-5 | TGTGCCAGCAGCCGCAGGGTTGGCACTGAAGCTTTCTTT | CASSRRVGTEAFF
NA | TRBJ2-2 | TRBD2 | TRBV2 | TGTGCCAGCAGTGCGGTGCGGGAGTCGATGTCCGGGGAGCTGTTTTTT | CASSAVRESMSGELFF
NA | TRBJ1-4 | NA | TRBV6-6 | TGTGCCAGCAGTTACTCGAACATCAGGGGTGAGGAAAAACTGTTTTTT | CASSYSNIRGEEKLFF